This T cell receptor (beta chain) came from a study of cytomegalovirus exposure and HLA in healthy donors. Study results and limitations: In vitro assays verified that a few CMV-associated chains recognized CMV antigens specifically. Immune exposure information comprised only CMV serostatus. Some TCR beta chains (about 180 of them) were listed as cytomegalovirus-associated.

The CDR3 loop spans 14 amino acids. Germline V lookup: CDR1 LGHNA, CDR2 YSLEER. V was cut by 1 base and J by 2 bases, with 9 bases left in between. 13 Jbeta primers and 60 Vbeta primers were used for the PCR. The table came from immunoSEQ multiplex PCR; TCRdb's copy has only in-frame clones and leaves some out. The table shows approximately 120,000 clones, with about 70% occurring only once. As to this clone: What it binds is unknown.

This receptor was identified in a human donor in good health. J is TRBJ2-7 and V is TRBV4-3; maybe TRBD2 (5 bases). The source material was PBMCs. The DNA for the CDR3 is TGCGCCAGCAGCCAAGGGTCCGGGGCCTACGAGCAGTACTTC. Translation: CASSQGSGAYEQYF.